The clone carrying this T cell receptor beta chain was counted a single time. How the authors handled the data: Estimated nucleated cell counts came from reference gene primer amplification. This table comes from immunoSEQ multiplex PCR, and its TCRdb copy is limited to in-frame clones, with some not included. The DNA gave D and trimming, while V, J and clone size come from that table. This repertoire shows 17,000 or so clones, roughly 89% found once; its top ten account for about 7.2%. The sample belongs to a study of blood T cell repertoires in COVID-19. At the level of the study: COVID-19 samples from acute and convalescent phases originated in the United States, Italy and Spain.

The receptor was isolated from a human donor in a cohort sampled during active COVID-19. The sample comprised peripheral blood.

CDR3 loop: CAISELVGQFVYGYTF. CDR3 sequence (DNA): TGTGCCATCAGTGAGTTGGTAGGACAGTTCGTCTATGGCTACACCTTC. The chain joins TRBV10-3 to TRBJ1-2; the D gene is possibly TRBD1 (6 bases). There are 16 residues in the CDR3. V lost 1 base to trimming and J lost 4 bases, with 16 bases between them. Germline V lookup: CDR1 ENHRY, CDR2 SYGVKD.